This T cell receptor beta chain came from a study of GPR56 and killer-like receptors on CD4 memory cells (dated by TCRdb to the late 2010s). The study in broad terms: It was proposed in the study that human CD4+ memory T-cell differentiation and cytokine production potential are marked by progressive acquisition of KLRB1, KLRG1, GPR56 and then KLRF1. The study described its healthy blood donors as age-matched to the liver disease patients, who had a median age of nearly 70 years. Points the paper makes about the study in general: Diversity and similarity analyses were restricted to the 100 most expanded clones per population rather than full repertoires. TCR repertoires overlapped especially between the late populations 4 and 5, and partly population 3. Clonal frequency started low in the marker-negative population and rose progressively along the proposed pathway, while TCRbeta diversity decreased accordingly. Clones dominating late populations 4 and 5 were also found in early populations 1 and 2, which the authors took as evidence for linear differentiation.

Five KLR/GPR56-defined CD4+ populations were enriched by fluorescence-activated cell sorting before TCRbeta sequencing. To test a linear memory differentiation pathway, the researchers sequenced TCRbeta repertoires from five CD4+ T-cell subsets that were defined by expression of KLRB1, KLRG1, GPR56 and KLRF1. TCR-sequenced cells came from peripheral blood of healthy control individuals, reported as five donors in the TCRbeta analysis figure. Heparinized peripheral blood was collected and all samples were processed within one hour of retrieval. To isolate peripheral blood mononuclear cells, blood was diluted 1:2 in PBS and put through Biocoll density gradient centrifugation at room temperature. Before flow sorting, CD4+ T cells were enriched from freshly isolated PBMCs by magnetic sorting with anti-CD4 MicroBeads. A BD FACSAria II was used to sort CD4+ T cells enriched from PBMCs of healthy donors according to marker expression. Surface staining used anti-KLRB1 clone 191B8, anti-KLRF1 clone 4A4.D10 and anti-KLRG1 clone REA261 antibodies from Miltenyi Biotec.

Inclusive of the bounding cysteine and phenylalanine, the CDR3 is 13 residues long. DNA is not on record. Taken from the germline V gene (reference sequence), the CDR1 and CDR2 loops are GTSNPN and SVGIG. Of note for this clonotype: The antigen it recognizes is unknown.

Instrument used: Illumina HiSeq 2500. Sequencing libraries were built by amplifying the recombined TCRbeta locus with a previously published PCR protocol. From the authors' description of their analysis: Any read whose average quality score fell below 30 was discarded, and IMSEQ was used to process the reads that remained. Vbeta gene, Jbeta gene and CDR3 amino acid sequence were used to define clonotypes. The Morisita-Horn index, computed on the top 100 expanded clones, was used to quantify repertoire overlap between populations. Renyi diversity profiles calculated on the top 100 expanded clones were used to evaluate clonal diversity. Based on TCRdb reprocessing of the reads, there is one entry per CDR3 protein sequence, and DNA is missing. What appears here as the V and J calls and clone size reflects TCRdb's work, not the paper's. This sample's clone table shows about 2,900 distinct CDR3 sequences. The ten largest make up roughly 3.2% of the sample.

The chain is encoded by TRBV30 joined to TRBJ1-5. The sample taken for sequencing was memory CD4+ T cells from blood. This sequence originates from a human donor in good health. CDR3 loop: CAWSTRSDQPQHF.